These 2 T cell receptor beta chains originate from one sample sequenced in a study of lymphopenia after photon versus proton radiotherapy. Method: immunoSEQ multiplex PCR; TCRdb's copy keeps in-frame clones and lacks some. The data show 53,000 or so clones, with 80% to 90% seen just once and less than 35% held by the top ten. The sample in question was peripheral blood, obtained from a patient treated with photon-based radiotherapy. The receptors derive from a man aged 50-60 years with gastric cancer.

The rearrangement links TRBV5-8 to TRBJ2-3; TRBD1 matches 10 bases. CDR1 is SGHTS, CDR2 YDEGEE, per germline. J lost 1 base, V lost 0 bases, and 11 bases had no gene match. This CDR3 has 19 residues. The CDR3 region is CASSLGQGARLTGTDTQYF. In DNA, the CDR3 is TGTGCCAGCAGCTTGGGACAGGGGGCGCGCTTGACGGGCACAGATACGCAGTATTTT.

In DNA form, the CDR3 reads TGTGCCAGCAGCGCTCGGACGGGGAACACTGAAGCTTTCTTT. This codes for CASSARTGNTEAFF. The V gene is TRBV5-4, the J gene TRBJ1-1; D is unresolved. The CDR3 runs to 14 residues. Germline lookup yields CDR1 SGHNT and CDR2 YYREEE (reference sequence). The ends were cut back, 4 bases at V and 1 base at J, with 11 bases in the middle.